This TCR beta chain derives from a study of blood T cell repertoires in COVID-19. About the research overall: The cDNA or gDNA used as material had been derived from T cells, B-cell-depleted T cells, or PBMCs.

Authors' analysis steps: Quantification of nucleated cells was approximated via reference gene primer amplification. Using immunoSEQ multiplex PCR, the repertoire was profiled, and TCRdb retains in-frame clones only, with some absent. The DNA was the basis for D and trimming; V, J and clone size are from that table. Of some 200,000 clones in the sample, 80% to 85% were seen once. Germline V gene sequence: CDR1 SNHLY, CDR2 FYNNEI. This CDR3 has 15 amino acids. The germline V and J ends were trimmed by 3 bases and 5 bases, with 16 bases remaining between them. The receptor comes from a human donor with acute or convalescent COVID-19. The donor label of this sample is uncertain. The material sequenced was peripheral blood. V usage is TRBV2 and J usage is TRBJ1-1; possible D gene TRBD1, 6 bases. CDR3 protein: CASSESWGRYTEAFF. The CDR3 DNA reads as TGTGCCAGCAGTGAGTCGTGGGGGCGTTATACTGAAGCTTTCTTT.